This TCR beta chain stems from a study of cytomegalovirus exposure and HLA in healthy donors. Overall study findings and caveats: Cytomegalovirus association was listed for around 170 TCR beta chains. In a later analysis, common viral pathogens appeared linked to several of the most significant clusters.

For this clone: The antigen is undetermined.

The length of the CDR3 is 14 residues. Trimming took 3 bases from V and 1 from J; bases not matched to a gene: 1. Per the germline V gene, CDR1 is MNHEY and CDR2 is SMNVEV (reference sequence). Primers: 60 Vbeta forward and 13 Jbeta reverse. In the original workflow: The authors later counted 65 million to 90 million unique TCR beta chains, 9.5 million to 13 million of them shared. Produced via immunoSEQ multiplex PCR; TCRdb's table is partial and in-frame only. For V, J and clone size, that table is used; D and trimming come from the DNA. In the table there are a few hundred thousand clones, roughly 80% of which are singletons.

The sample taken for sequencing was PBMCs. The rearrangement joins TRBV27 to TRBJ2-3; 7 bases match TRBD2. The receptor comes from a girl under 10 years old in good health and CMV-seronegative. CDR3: CASSFGLGTDTQYF. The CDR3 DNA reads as TGTGCCAGCAGTTTCGGACTAGGCACAGATACGCAGTATTTT.